This TCR beta chain stems from a study of blood T cell repertoires in COVID-19. V was trimmed by 3 bases and J by 8 bases, leaving 13 bases between them. This CDR3 has 13 amino acids. The table came from immunoSEQ multiplex PCR; TCRdb's copy has only in-frame clones and leaves some out. Among approximately 290,000 clones listed, about four fifths were seen once. The chain carries TRBV12-3 or TRBV12-4 and TRBJ1-2; D is possibly TRBD1 (6 bases). This clonotype was obtained from a person aged 65-85 years with COVID-19, enrolled during active disease. The material sequenced was peripheral blood. The CDR3: CASSFLGAPGYTF. Here the CDR3 DNA reads TGTGCCAGCAGTTTTCTGGGGGCCCCAGGCTACACCTTC.